The rows below give T cell receptor beta chains drawn from one sample of a study of T cell repertoires in cytomegalovirus infection. TCRdb redid the calling of the reads with MiXCR, one entry per CDR3 protein. The data show 310,000 or so distinct CDR3 sequences, with around 25% seen just once and 10% to 15% held by the top ten. These TCRs are of unknown antigen specificity. The specimen was cultured PBMCs, collected from culture after CMV antigen stimulation. The receptor set was obtained from a human donor in good health (CMV status not recorded). Some clones in this sample may be carry-over from other donors' samples. CDR3s include the opening cysteine and the closing phenylalanine or tryptophan.

J: TRBJ1-4
V: TRBV9
CDR3: CASSVDTGWAEKLFF

J: TRBJ2-2
V: TRBV12-3/TRBV12-4
CDR3: CATRLAENTGELFF

J: TRBJ2-1
V: TRBV20-1
CDR3: CSARDKGLLLGDEQFF

J: TRBJ2-5
V: TRBV7-2
CDR3: CASSLGRGQGSETQYF

J: TRBJ2-1
V: TRBV7-8
CDR3: CASSLAAGNNEQFF

J: TRBJ1-5
V: TRBV20-1
CDR3: CSASFGNQPQHF

J: TRBJ1-1
V: TRBV7-9
CDR3: CASSIDRVNTEAFF

J: TRBJ2-7
V: TRBV7-2
CDR3: CASSARTSGRFYEQYF

J: TRBJ2-1
V: TRBV7-2
CDR3: CASSFLGLAGGGEQFF

J: TRBJ2-2
V: TRBV7-3
CDR3: CASSTQGDTGELFF

J: TRBJ2-2
V: TRBV7-9
CDR3: CASSRTGNTGELFF

J: TRBJ2-1
V: TRBV10-3
CDR3: CAHGSGDYNEQFF

J: TRBJ1-2
V: TRBV29-1
CDR3: CSVVIPPGNYGYTF

J: TRBJ2-7
V: TRBV6-2/TRBV6-3
CDR3: CASSYSTSGLANSYEQYF

J: TRBJ2-3
V: TRBV19
CDR3: CASRALGGTGTDTQYF

J: TRBJ1-2
V: TRBV11-2
CDR3: CASSPSKAPGTANYGYTF

J: TRBJ2-1
V: TRBV15
CDR3: CATSRDRGVSRNEQFF

J: TRBJ2-7
V: TRBV6-2/TRBV6-3
CDR3: CASSYSPGLATEQYF

J: TRBJ1-1
V: TRBV30
CDR3: CAWGGQFEAFF

J: TRBJ2-3
V: TRBV19
CDR3: CASSSRQGGGRQGTQYF

J: TRBJ2-1
V: TRBV28
CDR3: CASSTSGSYNEQFF

J: TRBJ2-7
V: TRBV6-2/TRBV6-3
CDR3: CASSPSSRVEQYF

J: TRBJ2-3
V: TRBV20-1
CDR3: CSAILAGGPDTQYF

J: TRBJ2-3
V: TRBV7-9
CDR3: CASSPSLDLTDTQYF

J: TRBJ1-1
V: TRBV28
CDR3: CASSPFSGAQDTEAFF

J: TRBJ2-1
V: TRBV7-2
CDR3: CASSSMDLRLGNEQFF

J: TRBJ2-3
V: TRBV20-1
CDR3: CSASASGREVPQYF

J: TRBJ2-1
V: TRBV7-2
CDR3: CASSLQTSGNFEQFF

J: TRBJ1-1
V: TRBV5-6
CDR3: CASSLAGTGVAFF

J: TRBJ2-7
V: TRBV20-1
CDR3: CSARPTSGFSYEQYF

J: TRBJ1-2
V: TRBV19
CDR3: CANHPRRSYGYTF

J: TRBJ2-2
V: TRBV6-5
CDR3: CASSREGAGELFF

J: TRBJ2-5
V: TRBV7-9
CDR3: CASSSTGEETQYF

J: TRBJ2-5
V: TRBV19
CDR3: CASSTGGTGEETQYF

J: TRBJ2-3
V: TRBV11-2
CDR3: CASSQGGNHPDTQYF

J: TRBJ2-3
V: TRBV6-6
CDR3: CASSYPPAYTQYF

J: TRBJ2-2
V: TRBV7-2
CDR3: CASRGGGPTGELFF

J: TRBJ1-1
V: TRBV7-9
CDR3: CASSLVWGPTEAFF

J: TRBJ2-6
V: TRBV4-1
CDR3: CASSHPSRANSGANVLTF

J: TRBJ2-3
V: TRBV7-4
CDR3: CASSLPHSGGRDTQYF

J: TRBJ2-3
V: TRBV4-1
CDR3: CASSQDRAAGVSTDTQYF

J: TRBJ1-2
V: TRBV18
CDR3: CASSPQTGGLYGYTF

J: TRBJ2-1
V: TRBV6-2/TRBV6-3
CDR3: CASIQTPTSGRIRGSEQFF

J: TRBJ2-4
V: TRBV28
CDR3: CASTLGGRNIQYF

J: TRBJ2-1
V: TRBV7-2
CDR3: CASNYARHNEQFF

J: TRBJ1-2
V: TRBV30
CDR3: CAWSVRGGIYGYTF